At least ten counts were recorded for the clone carrying this TCR beta chain. This record belongs to a study of blood T cell repertoires in COVID-19. Study in general: T cells, B-cell-depleted T cells, or PBMCs supplied cDNA or gDNA.

Authors' processing steps: Using reference gene primer amplification, nucleated cell counts were estimated. Assay used: immunoSEQ multiplex PCR; TCRdb lists only in-frame clones, some missing. V and J calls and clone size are copied from that table; D and trimming were computed from the DNA. Of roughly 70,000 clones listed, about 70% are singletons. The CDR3 length is 20 residues. The V gene end was trimmed by 0 bases and the J gene end by 2 bases; junction bases not matched to a gene: 14. Looked up from germline, CDR1 is GTSNPN and CDR2 is SVGIG (reference sequence). This rearrangement joins TRBV30 to TRBJ1-6; TRBD1 agrees at 9 bases. The specimen sequenced was peripheral blood. This clonotype was obtained from a man aged 60-69 years with acute or convalescent COVID-19. The CDR3 nucleotides read TGTGCCTGGAGTGTACGTCGGGACAGGGTTCGGGAGGCCTATAATTCACCCCTCCACTTT. It encodes CAWSVRRDRVREAYNSPLHF. The whole variable domain, filled in from reference TRBV30 and TRBJ1-6, reads SQTIHQWPATLVQPVGSPLSLECTVEGTSNPNLYWYRQAAGRGLQLLFYSVGIGQISSEVPQNLSASRPQDRQFILSSKKLLLSDSGFYLCAWSVRRDRVREAYNSPLHFGNGTRLTVT.